This T cell receptor (beta chain) was documented in a study of read filtering for tumor transcriptome and immune sequencing. Findings and caveats of the study: RNA-seq captured clonotypes less deeply and reliably than IR-seq.

Molecular barcoded adaptors covering alpha/delta and beta/gamma chains were used on approximately 400 ng RNA. TCRdb analysed the reads with MiXCR anew, one entry per CDR3 protein. The sample records 35,000 to 40,000 distinct CDR3 sequences, roughly an eighth being singletons. Germline CDR1 is SGHVS and CDR2 is FQNEAQ. V lost 3 bases and J lost 0, with 14 bases in between. This CDR3 has 16 amino acids. This clonotype was seen many times. Its cognate antigen is unknown. The sequenced material came from a population of CD138-negative cells sorted from bone marrow. This clonotype was obtained from a donor at least 40 years old with multiple myeloma. J is TRBJ2-5 and V is TRBV7-8; D remains unclear. The CDR3 region is CASSFPPQTNQETQYF. CDR3 nucleotide sequence: TGTGCCAGCAGCTTTCCACCTCAGACAAACCAAGAGACCCAGTACTTC.